The 22 T cell receptor beta chains listed next were all sequenced from one sample in a study of identical twins. In TCRdb, the 5' RACE reads were re-called with MiXCR into one record per CDR3 protein. The table includes more than 650,000 distinct CDR3 sequences, approximately 6.1% detected once. Sequencing used naive T cells sorted from blood. These TCRs come from a young man in good health.

This clonotype was picked up many times. CDR3 sequence (DNA): TGCAGCGTGACGCCCACAGATACGCAGTATTTT. Residues: CSVTPTDTQYF. This chain connects TRBV29-1 to TRBJ2-3; no reliable D call. The CDR3 contains 11 residues. Per the germline V gene, CDR1 is SQVTM and CDR2 is ANQGSEA. The V end was cut by 6 bases, the J end by 2 bases, with 6 bases between.

Only a few counts were recorded for this clonotype. The chain has TRBV30 and TRBJ2-7, with 9 bases that match TRBD1. The CDR3 covers 15 residues. J lost 1 base, V lost 2 bases, and 6 bases had no gene match. Germline CDR1 GTSNPN, CDR2 SVGIG (reference sequence). This CDR3 is CAWSIGTGHSYEQYF. Here the CDR3 DNA reads TGTGCCTGGAGTATTGGGACAGGGCATTCCTACGAGCAGTACTTC.

This clonotype was seen repeatedly, ten times or more. This rearrangement joins TRBV29-1 to TRBJ2-1, with 11 bases lining up with TRBD2. This CDR3 has 17 residues. Germline values: CDR1 SQVTM, CDR2 ANQGSEA. The trim removed 0 bases at V and 3 bases at J, leaving 7 bases unmatched. The CDR3 nucleotides read TGCAGCGTTGAAGATCCTACTAGCGGGAGCTTCTACAATGAGCAGTTCTTC. Its translation is CSVEDPTSGSFYNEQFF.

This clonotype was observed a few times. V and J are TRBV7-9 and TRBJ2-5; 8 nucleotides agree with TRBD2. There are 16 residues in the CDR3. Looked up from germline, CDR1 is SEHNR and CDR2 is FQNEAQ (reference sequence). V dropped 6 bases and J dropped 2; count of bases not matched to a gene: 11. CDR3 protein: CASSSTSGLRQETQYF. The CDR3 DNA follows: TGTGCCAGCAGTTCAACTAGCGGCCTACGTCAAGAGACCCAGTACTTC.

This clonotype was detected ten times or more. The rearrangement links TRBV29-1 to TRBJ2-3; D is undetermined. Trimming removed 4 bases from V and 7 bases from J, with 9 bases in between. Per the germline V gene, CDR1 is SQVTM and CDR2 is ANQGSEA. This CDR3 has 11 residues. The CDR3 DNA reads as TGCAGCGTTGCCGGCTTGAATACGCAGTATTTT. Its protein is CSVAGLNTQYF.

There are many counts of this clonotype. The CDR3 DNA reads TGTGCCAGCAGTCCGATGACAGGGGAGGGTTCACCCCTCCACTTT. Protein product: CASSPMTGEGSPLHF. The chain uses TRBV12-3 or TRBV12-4 and TRBJ1-6; 8 nucleotides match TRBD1. Losses at the gene ends were 5 bases for V and 9 bases for J; bases not matched to a gene: 9. This CDR3 has 15 amino acids.

This clonotype occurred many times. The V call is TRBV29-1, the J call TRBJ2-3; D remains ambiguous. V was clipped by 8 bases and J by 0 bases, with 15 bases between them. CDR3 length: 14 amino acids. The germline V gene has CDR1 SQVTM and CDR2 ANQGSEA. CDR3 coding DNA: TGCAGCTCCTTCGGCGGAGTAAGCACAGATACGCAGTATTTT. Amino acid sequence: CSSFGGVSTDTQYF.

This clonotype was counted ten times or more. The CDR3 DNA reads as TGTGCCAGCAGCCCTGGCGTGACGGGGAGCACAGATACGCAGTATTTT. Encoded protein: CASSPGVTGSTDTQYF. The J gene is TRBJ2-3, the V gene TRBV5-6, with D possibly being TRBD2 (5 bases). This CDR3 is built from 16 residues. Trimming pared 4 bases from V and 0 bases from J, leaving 15 bases between. Germline CDR1 is SGHDT and CDR2 is YYEEEE. Full variable domain (outside the CDR3, taken from reference TRBV5-6 and TRBJ2-3): DAGVTQSPTHLIKTRGQQVTLRCSPKSGHDTVSWYQQALGQGPQFIFQYYEEEERQRGNFPDRFSGHQFPNYSSELNVNALLLGDSALYLCASSPGVTGSTDTQYFGPGTRLTVL.

This clonotype occurred a few times. The V call is TRBV6-5, the J call TRBJ1-2; D is undetermined. V gave up 5 bases and J gave up 6 bases, with 7 bases separating them. Germline CDR1 MNHEY, CDR2 SVGAGI. The CDR3 extends over 11 amino acids. The CDR3 sequence: CASSTPDGYTF. CDR3 sequence (DNA): TGTGCCAGCAGTACCCCTGATGGCTACACCTTC.

This clonotype came up a few times. This chain connects TRBV7-8 to TRBJ1-1; weak D call: TRBD1 (6 bases). The CDR3 has 16 residues. Germline loops: CDR1 SGHVS, CDR2 FQNEAQ. The V gene lost 7 bases and the J gene lost 3 bases, with 21 bases spanning the gap. The CDR3 nucleotides are TGTGCCAGCAATCATCGGGACATGAGGGGGGACACTGAAGCTTTCTTT. This gives the protein CASNHRDMRGDTEAFF.

V and J are TRBV25-1 and TRBJ2-7; tentative D call: TRBD2 (6 bases). There are 14 residues in the CDR3. V dropped 2 bases and J dropped 6 bases, with 14 bases sitting between them. The germline V gene has CDR1 MGHDK and CDR2 SYGVNS. CDR3 coding DNA: TGTGCCAGCAGTGAAGGAAGCGGGCCGCGCGAGCAGTACTTC. Its protein product is CASSEGSGPREQYF.

The rearrangement uses TRBV18 and TRBJ1-1; D perhaps matches TRBD1 (6 bases). V gave up 3 bases and J gave up 4 bases, with 12 bases separating them. The CDR3 has 14 residues. The germline V gene has CDR1 KGHSH and CDR2 LQKENI. The CDR3: CASSPGGWGTEAFF. CDR3 sequence (DNA): TGTGCCAGCTCACCTGGGGGCTGGGGCACTGAAGCTTTCTTT.

J is TRBJ1-6 and V is TRBV18; TRBD1 matches 9 bases. The V gene's germline CDR1 is KGHSH and CDR2 LQKENI. V trimming: 3 bases; J trimming: 17 bases; junction bases outside the gene matches: 8. The CDR3 is made up of 13 amino acids. The CDR3 region is CASSPYAGTGIHF. DNA for the CDR3: TGTGCCAGCTCACCTTATGCCGGGACAGGGATCCACTTT.

This clonotype has more than one count but fewer than ten. Sequence at one end of the junction differs from germline and may be a read error. The V gene is TRBV20-1, the J gene TRBJ1-1; 8 bases are shared with TRBD1. Germline CDR1 reads DFQATT; CDR2 reads SNEGSKA (reference sequence). The CDR3 has 11 amino acids. CDR3 DNA sequence: TGCAGTGCTGGAGACAGGGGAACCGCTTTCTTT. It yields the protein CSAGDRGTAFF.

This clonotype was recorded at least ten times. The genes are TRBV10-3 and TRBJ2-1; 9 bases match TRBD2. With 0 bases clipped from V and 2 bases from J, the junction kept 2 bases outside the gene matches. The CDR3 spans 16 residues. From germline, CDR1 is ENHRY and CDR2 SYGVKD. The CDR3 coding sequence is TGTGCCATCAGTGAGTCAATAGCGGGAGCCTACAATGAGCAGTTCTTC. Translated, it gives CAISESIAGAYNEQFF.

This clonotype was counted many times. V gene TRBV11-2 combines with J gene TRBJ1-2; D possibly corresponds to TRBD1 (5 bases). The V gene's germline CDR1 is SGHAT and CDR2 FQNNGV. CDR3 size: 15 residues. Trimming removed 5 bases from V and 2 bases from J, with 15 bases in between. The CDR3 region has the DNA TGTGCCAGCAGCCCGCCGGGACGGATAAACTATGGCTACACCTTC. It specifies CASSPPGRINYGYTF. The full variable domain, completed using reference TRBV11-2 and TRBJ1-2, is EAGVAQSPRYKIIEKRQSVAFWCNPISGHATLYWYQQILGQGPKLLIQFQNNGVVDDSQLPKDRFSAERLKGVDSTLKIQPAKLEDSAVYLCASSPPGRINYGYTFGSGTRLTVV.

This clonotype came up a few times. The rearrangement uses TRBV27 and TRBJ2-2; D assignment may be TRBD1 or TRBD2 (5 bases each). The CDR3 runs 16 residues. The V end was cut by 5 bases, the J end by 1 base, with 14 bases between. Germline V gives CDR1 MNHEY, CDR2 SMNVEV (reference sequence). CDR3 in amino acids: CASSPLGELNTGELFF. DNA of the CDR3: TGTGCCAGCAGTCCCCTAGGGGAGCTGAACACCGGGGAGCTGTTTTTT.

The table lists this clonotype with many counts. The chain combines TRBV28 with TRBJ2-5; a weak D match, TRBD2 (5 bases). Trimming took off 3 bases at V and 5 bases at J, with 13 bases between the two ends. Per the germline V gene, CDR1 is MDHEN and CDR2 is SYDVKM. The length of the CDR3 is 14 residues. The CDR3 sequence: CASSFVSGVETQYF. DNA of the CDR3: TGTGCCAGCAGTTTTGTATCCGGGGTTGAGACCCAGTACTTC.

The genes are TRBV6-2 or TRBV6-3 and TRBJ2-1, with unresolved D. V lost 6 bases and J 2 bases, leaving 11 bases between the germline ends. There are 14 residues in the CDR3. Germline assignment: CDR1 MNHEY and CDR2 SVGEGT. The DNA of the CDR3 is TGTGCCAGCAGCCTCCCGCCCCCCTACAATGAGCAGTTCTTC. This gives the protein CASSLPPPYNEQFF.

The rearrangement links TRBV12-3 or TRBV12-4 to TRBJ1-1, with D unclear. CDR3 size: 15 residues. Trimming stripped 6 bases from V and 2 bases from J, with 16 bases between. CDR3 amino acids: CASSSVWAKNTEAFF. In nucleotides, the CDR3 is TGTGCCAGCAGCTCGGTCTGGGCCAAAAACACTGAAGCTTTCTTT.

There are many counts of this clonotype. The V gene is TRBV7-9, the J gene TRBJ2-7; D unresolved. Germline assignment: CDR1 SEHNR and CDR2 FQNEAQ (reference sequence). V was shortened by 4 bases and J by 5 bases, with 12 bases between the two germline ends. There are 13 residues in the CDR3. The CDR3 coding sequence is TGTGCCAGCAGCTCCACCCCTAGAAACGAGCAGTACTTC. Translating it yields CASSSTPRNEQYF.

Only a few counts were recorded for this clonotype. The chain employs TRBV5-1 and TRBJ2-3, with 9 bases fitting TRBD2. Unmatched junction bases numbered 7, after V lost 3 bases and J lost 5 bases. The CDR3 extends over 15 amino acids. Germline CDR1 SGHRS, CDR2 YFSETQ. The CDR3 reads CASSSLAGVRDTQYF. The DNA for the CDR3 is TGCGCCAGCAGCTCGTTAGCGGGAGTGCGAGATACGCAGTATTTT.